This T cell receptor beta chain originates from a study of siplizumab effects on memory and regulatory T cells. The protocol was immunoSEQ multiplex PCR, while the TCRdb copy is restricted to in-frame clones and leaves out a portion. Seen here are about 72,000 clones, 75% to 95% observed once, and the top ten hold around 29%. The V gene lost 3 bases and the J gene lost 0 bases, with 18 bases spanning the gap. Per the germline V gene, CDR1 is MNHNS and CDR2 is SASEGT. This CDR3 comprises 17 residues. As to this clone: The target antigen is unknown.

Study-level results: About 80-96% of proliferating CD4+ or CD8+ clones had no assignable naive or memory phenotype. Unstimulated subsets captured only a minor fraction of alloreactive clones. Naive T cells were seen as more diverse than memory cells and as major alloresponse contributors. Siplizumab conditions gave an average of around 70% Treg-derived mappable alloreactive CD4+ clones, versus around 26% for controls.

This clonotype was obtained from a human donor in good health. This rearrangement joins TRBV6-1 to TRBJ2-7; a weak D match, TRBD2 (6 bases). Sequencing was carried out using CD8+ T cells sorted from blood. CDR3 region: CASSEPVGGSGSYEQYF. CDR3 nucleotide sequence: TGTGCCAGCAGTGAGCCCGTTGGGGGGAGCGGCTCCTACGAGCAGTACTTC.